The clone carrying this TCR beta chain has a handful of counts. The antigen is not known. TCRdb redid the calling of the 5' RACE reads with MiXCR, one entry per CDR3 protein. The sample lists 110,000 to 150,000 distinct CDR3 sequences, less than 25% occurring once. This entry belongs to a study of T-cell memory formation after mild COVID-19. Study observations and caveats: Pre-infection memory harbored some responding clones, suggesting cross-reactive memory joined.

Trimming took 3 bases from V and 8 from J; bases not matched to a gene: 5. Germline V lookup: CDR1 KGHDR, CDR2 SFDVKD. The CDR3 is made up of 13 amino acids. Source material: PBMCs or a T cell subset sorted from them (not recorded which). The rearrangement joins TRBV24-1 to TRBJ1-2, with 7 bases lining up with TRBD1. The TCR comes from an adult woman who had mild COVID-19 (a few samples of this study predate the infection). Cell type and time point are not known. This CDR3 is CATSDTGDRGYTF. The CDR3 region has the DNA TGTGCCACCAGTGATACAGGGGATCGAGGCTACACCTTC.